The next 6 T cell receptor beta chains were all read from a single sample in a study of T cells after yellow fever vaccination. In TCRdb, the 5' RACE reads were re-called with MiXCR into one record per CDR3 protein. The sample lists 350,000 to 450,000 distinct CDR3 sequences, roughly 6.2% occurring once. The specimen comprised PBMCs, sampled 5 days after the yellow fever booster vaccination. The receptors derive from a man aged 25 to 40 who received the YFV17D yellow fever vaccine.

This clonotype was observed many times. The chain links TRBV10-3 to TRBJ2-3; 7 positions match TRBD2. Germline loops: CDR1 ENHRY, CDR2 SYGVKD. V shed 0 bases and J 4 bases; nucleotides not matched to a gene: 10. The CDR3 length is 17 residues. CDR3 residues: CAISESTWREQADTQYF. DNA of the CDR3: TGTGCCATCAGTGAGTCGACTTGGCGGGAGCAAGCAGATACGCAGTATTTT.

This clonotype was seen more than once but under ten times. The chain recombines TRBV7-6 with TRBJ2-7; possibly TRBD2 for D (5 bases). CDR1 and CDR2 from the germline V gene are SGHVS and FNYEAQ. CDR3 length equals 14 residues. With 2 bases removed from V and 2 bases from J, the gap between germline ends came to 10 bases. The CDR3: CASSLLFGAYEQYF. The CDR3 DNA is TGTGCCAGCAGCTTACTGTTCGGGGCCTACGAGCAGTACTTC. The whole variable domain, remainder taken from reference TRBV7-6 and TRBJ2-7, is GAGVSQSPRYKVTKRGQDVALRCDPISGHVSLYWYRQALGQGPEFLTYFNYEAQQDKSGLPNDRFSAERPEGSISTLTIQRTEQRDSAMYRCASSLLFGAYEQYFGPGTRLTVT.

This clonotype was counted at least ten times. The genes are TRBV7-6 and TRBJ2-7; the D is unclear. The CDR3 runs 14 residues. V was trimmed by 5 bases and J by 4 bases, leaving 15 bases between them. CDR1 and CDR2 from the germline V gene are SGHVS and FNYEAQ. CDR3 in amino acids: CASSPTGTVYEQYF. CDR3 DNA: TGTGCCAGCAGCCCAACTGGAACTGTTTACGAGCAGTACTTC.

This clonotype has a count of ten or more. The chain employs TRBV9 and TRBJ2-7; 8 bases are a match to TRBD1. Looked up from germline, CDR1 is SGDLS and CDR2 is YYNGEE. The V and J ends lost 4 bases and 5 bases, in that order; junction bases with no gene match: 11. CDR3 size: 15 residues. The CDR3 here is CASSKSGQGFHEQYF. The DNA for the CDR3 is TGTGCCAGCAGCAAATCCGGACAGGGTTTCCACGAGCAGTACTTC. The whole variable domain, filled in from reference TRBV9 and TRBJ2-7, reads DSGVTQTPKHLITATGQRVTLRCSPRSGDLSVYWYQQSLDQGLQFLIQYYNGEERAKGNILERFSAQQFPDLHSELNLSSLELGDSALYFCASSKSGQGFHEQYFGPGTRLTVT.

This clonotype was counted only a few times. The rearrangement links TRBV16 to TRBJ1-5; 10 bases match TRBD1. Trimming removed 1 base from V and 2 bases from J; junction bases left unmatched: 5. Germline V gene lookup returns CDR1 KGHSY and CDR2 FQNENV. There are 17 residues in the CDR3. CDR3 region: CASSQWGQGRGNQPQHF. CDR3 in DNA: TGTGCCAGCAGCCAATGGGGACAGGGGCGAGGCAATCAGCCCCAGCATTTT.

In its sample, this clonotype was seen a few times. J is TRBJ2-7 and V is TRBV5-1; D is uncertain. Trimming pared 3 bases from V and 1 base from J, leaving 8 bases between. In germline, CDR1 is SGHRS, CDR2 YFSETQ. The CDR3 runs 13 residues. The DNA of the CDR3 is TGCGCCAGCAGCTCCCTCCCTTCCTACGAGCAGTACTTC. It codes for CASSSLPSYEQYF.